This T cell receptor (beta chain) comes out of a study of blood T cells in healthy people across ages. Study-level results: Naive CD4+ cells and diversity were both higher in long-lived donors than in aged donors.

Concerning this clonotype: Its cognate antigen is unknown.

From germline, CDR1 is SGHRS and CDR2 YFSETQ. The V gene lost 0 bases and the J gene lost 10 bases, with 14 bases spanning the gap. This CDR3 is 14 amino acids long. A J-beta primer mix and a sample-barcoded 5' primer were used in a second PCR of about 7 to 12 cycles. TCRdb reanalysed the 5' RACE reads using MiXCR and keeps one entry per CDR3 protein. The sample consists of about 940,000 distinct CDR3 sequences, 45% to 50% of them appearing once. The V and J genes are TRBV5-1 and TRBJ2-1, with D unclear. The sample was blood. This TCR was sampled from a man younger than 40 in good health. The CDR3 region is CASSLGGSVYEQFF. CDR3 in DNA: TGCGCCAGCAGCTTGGGGGGAAGCGTCTACGAGCAGTTCTTC.